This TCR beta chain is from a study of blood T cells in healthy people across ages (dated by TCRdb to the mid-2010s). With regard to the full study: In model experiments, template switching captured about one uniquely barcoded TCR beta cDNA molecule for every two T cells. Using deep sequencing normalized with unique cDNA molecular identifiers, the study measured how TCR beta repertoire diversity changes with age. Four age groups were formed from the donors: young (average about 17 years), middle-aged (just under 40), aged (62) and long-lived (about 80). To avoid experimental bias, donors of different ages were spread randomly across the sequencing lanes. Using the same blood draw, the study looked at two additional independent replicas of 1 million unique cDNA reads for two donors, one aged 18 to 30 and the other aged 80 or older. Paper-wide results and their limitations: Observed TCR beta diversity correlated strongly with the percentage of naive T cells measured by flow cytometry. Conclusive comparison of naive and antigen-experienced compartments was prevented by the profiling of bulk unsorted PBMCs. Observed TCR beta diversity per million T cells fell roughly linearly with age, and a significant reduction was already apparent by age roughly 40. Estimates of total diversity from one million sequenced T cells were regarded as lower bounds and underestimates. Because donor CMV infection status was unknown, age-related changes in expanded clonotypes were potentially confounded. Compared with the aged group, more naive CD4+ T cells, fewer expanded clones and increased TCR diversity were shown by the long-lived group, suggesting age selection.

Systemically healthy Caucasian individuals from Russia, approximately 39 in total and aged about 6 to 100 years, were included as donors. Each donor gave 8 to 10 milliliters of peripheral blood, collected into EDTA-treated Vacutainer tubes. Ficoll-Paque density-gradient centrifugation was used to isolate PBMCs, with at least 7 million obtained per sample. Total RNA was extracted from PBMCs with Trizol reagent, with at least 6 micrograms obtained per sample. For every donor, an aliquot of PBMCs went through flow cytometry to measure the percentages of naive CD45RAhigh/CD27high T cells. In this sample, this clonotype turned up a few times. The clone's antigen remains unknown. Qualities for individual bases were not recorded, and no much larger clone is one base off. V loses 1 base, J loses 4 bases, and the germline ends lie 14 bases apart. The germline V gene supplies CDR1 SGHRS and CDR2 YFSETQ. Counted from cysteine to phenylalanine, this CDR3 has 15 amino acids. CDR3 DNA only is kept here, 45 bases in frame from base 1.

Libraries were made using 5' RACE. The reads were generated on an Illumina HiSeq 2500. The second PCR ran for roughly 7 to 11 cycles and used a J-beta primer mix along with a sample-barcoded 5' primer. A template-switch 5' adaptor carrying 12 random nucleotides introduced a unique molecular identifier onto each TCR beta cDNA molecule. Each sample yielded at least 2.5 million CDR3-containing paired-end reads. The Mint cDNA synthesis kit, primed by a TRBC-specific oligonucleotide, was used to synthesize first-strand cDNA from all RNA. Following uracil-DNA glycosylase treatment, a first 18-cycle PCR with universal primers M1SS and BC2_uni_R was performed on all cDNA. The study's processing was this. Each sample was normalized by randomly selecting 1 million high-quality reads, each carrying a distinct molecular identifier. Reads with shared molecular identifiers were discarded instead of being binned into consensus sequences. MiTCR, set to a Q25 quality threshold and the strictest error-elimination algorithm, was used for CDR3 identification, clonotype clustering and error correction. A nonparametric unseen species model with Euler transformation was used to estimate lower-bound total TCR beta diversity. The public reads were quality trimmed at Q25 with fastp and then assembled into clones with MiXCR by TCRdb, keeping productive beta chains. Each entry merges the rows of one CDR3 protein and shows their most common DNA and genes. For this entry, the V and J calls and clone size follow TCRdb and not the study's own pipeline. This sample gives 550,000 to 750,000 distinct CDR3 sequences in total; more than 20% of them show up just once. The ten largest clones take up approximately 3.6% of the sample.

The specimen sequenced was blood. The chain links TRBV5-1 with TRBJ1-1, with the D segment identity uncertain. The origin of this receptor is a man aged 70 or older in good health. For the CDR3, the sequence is CASSLWRAQSTEAFF. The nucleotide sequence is TGCGCCAGCAGCTTGTGGAGGGCGCAGAGCACTGAAGCTTTCTTT.